Presented here are 11 T cell receptor beta chains from one specimen sequenced in a study of T cell repertoires in cytomegalovirus infection. These TCRs are of unknown antigen specificity. TCRdb passed the reads through MiXCR, listing each CDR3 protein once. The sample comprises hundreds of thousands of distinct CDR3 sequences, roughly 30% of which are singletons, and 11% to 15% rests with the top ten. Sequenced here: cultured CD8+ T cells from PBMCs, sampled from culture after CMV antigen stimulation. The origin of the receptors is a human donor in good health (CMV status not recorded). Some clones in this sample may be carry-over from other donors' samples.

The V and J genes are TRBV10-3 and TRBJ2-7; TRBD2 is a possible D gene (5 bases). The CDR3 contains 14 residues. Germline loops: CDR1 ENHRY, CDR2 SYGVKD. With 4 bases removed from V and 2 bases from J, the gap between germline ends came to 12 bases. CDR3 nucleotides: TGTGCCATCAGTGGGGTGATGAGGGCCTACGAGCAGTACTTC. Its translation is CAISGVMRAYEQYF.

This clonotype occurred a few times. J is TRBJ2-2 and V is TRBV27; TRBD1 might be the D (6 bases). The CDR3 spans 18 residues. Germline V CDR1 and CDR2: MNHEY, SMNVEV (reference sequence). The V end was cut by 5 bases, the J end by 5 bases, with 24 bases between. This CDR3 is CASSPSTGPISRTGELFF. In DNA form, the CDR3 reads TGTGCCAGCAGTCCCTCGACAGGTCCCATCTCACGAACCGGGGAGCTGTTTTTT.

This clonotype occurred once. At one end the junction does not follow the germline gene, possibly because of a read error. The V and J genes are TRBV7-3 and TRBJ2-7; D possibly corresponds to TRBD2 (5 bases). From germline, CDR1 is SGHTA and CDR2 FQGTGA. CDR3 length: 12 residues. This chain's CDR3 is CANSAGDYEQYF. The CDR3 region has the DNA TGTGCCAACAGCGCCGGGGACTACGAGCAGTACTTC.

The chain links TRBV5-6 to TRBJ2-7; unclear D gene. Between the trimmed V and J ends, which lost 0 bases and 2 bases, there was a span of 12 bases. Germline V gives CDR1 SGHDT, CDR2 YYEEEE. The CDR3 covers 15 residues. As DNA, the CDR3 is TGTGCCAGCAGCTTGGTTCCAGCTCCGACCTACGAGCAGTACTTC. It is translated as CASSLVPAPTYEQYF.

The chain recombines TRBV5-6 with TRBJ1-2; perhaps TRBD1 as D (6 bases). Trimming took 1 base from V and 3 from J, leaving 37 bases between them. CDR1 and CDR2 (germline): SGHDT, YYEEEE. CDR3 length equals 23 residues. CDR3 coding DNA: TGTGCCAGCAGCTTGACCTATATTACCGCCCGGCCGGGGGGCCGAATATATGACTATGGCTACACCTTC. This translates into CASSLTYITARPGGRIYDYGYTF.

This clonotype was counted only a few times. The chain couples TRBV7-8 to TRBJ2-2; D is ambiguous. This CDR3 comprises 15 residues. CDR1 is SGHVS and CDR2 is FQNEAQ in the germline V gene. Trimming took off 5 bases at V and 6 bases at J, with 16 bases between the two ends. The CDR3 sequence: CASSPPGSQPGELFF. The CDR3 DNA sequence: TGTGCCAGCAGCCCTCCTGGCAGCCAGCCCGGGGAGCTGTTTTTT.

This clonotype was seen a few times. The rearrangement joins TRBV27 to TRBJ2-3; D is unclear. This CDR3 contains 17 residues. V was trimmed by 5 bases and J by 1 base, leaving 19 bases between them. Germline assignment: CDR1 MNHEY and CDR2 SMNVEV (reference sequence). CDR3 loop: CASSGLISASGTDTQYF. DNA for the CDR3: TGTGCCAGCAGTGGGCTTATTTCGGCTTCAGGCACAGATACGCAGTATTTT.

This clonotype was detected only a few times. This chain joins TRBV29-1 and TRBJ1-2, with a possible D match to TRBD1 (6 bases). The germline CDR1 and CDR2 sequences are SQVTM and ANQGSEA. The CDR3 sequence is 12 residues long. The CDR3 here is CTATGTNYGYTF. The CDR3 DNA sequence: TGCACCGCGACAGGAACTAACTATGGCTACACCTTC.

V is TRBV27 and J is TRBJ2-1, with 10 bases fitting TRBD1. Germline CDR1 and CDR2: MNHEY and SMNVEV (reference sequence). There are 14 residues in the CDR3. Trimming took 5 bases from V and 8 from J; bases not matched to a gene: 6. The CDR3 spells CASSPLGTGDEQFF. CDR3 bases: TGTGCCAGCAGTCCTTTGGGGACAGGGGATGAGCAGTTCTTC.

This clonotype was observed many times. This rearrangement joins TRBV27 to TRBJ2-7, with D unclear. The V gene lost 3 bases and the J gene lost 3 bases, with 9 bases spanning the gap. Germline values: CDR1 MNHEY, CDR2 SMNVEV (reference sequence). CDR3 size: 13 residues. This chain's CDR3 is CASSFSTGYEQYF. Written as DNA, the CDR3 is TGTGCCAGCAGTTTCTCGACCGGCTACGAGCAGTACTTC.

The sample holds a few counts of this clonotype. CDR3 DNA sequence: TGTGCCAGTAGTATCTCTGAGGGAGGTGAGCAGTTCTTC. This codes for CASSISEGGEQFF. This chain uses TRBV19 with TRBJ2-1; possibly TRBD2 for D (6 bases). The V gene lost 3 bases and the J gene lost 9 bases, with 12 bases spanning the gap. CDR1 and CDR2 from the germline V gene are LNHDA and SQIVND (reference sequence). CDR3 length equals 13 residues.